The 17 T cell receptor beta chains below all came from one sample that was sequenced in a study of blood T cell repertoires in COVID-19. Profiled with immunoSEQ multiplex PCR; TCRdb holds only in-frame clones, not every one. The sample consists of 200,000 to 300,000 clones, approximately 84% of them appearing once. The specimen sequenced was PBMCs or T cells enriched from blood (not recorded which). These receptors originate from a woman aged 40-49 years with acute COVID-19.

This chain uses TRBV11-3 with TRBJ1-1, with D unresolved. The germline gives CDR1 SGHNT, CDR2 YENEEA. Trimming shortened V by 1 base and J by 4 bases, and 4 bases separated the two germline ends. The CDR3 totals 12 residues. CDR3 sequence reads: CASSLVSTEAFF. DNA of the CDR3: TGTGCCAGCAGCTTAGTGAGCACTGAAGCTTTCTTT.

The chain carries TRBV6-5 and TRBJ1-5; the D gene is possibly TRBD1 (5 bases). V was cut by 6 bases and J by 0 bases, with 9 bases left in between. The CDR3 runs 14 residues. Germline V gene lookup returns CDR1 MNHEY and CDR2 SVGAGI. CDR3 sequence reads: CASRFQGSNQPQHF. The CDR3 DNA follows: TGTGCCAGCAGATTCCAGGGTAGCAATCAGCCCCAGCATTTT.

V and J are TRBV3-1 (or the pseudogene TRBV3-2) and TRBJ2-6, with 8 bases lining up with TRBD1. Per the germline V gene, CDR1 is LGHDT and CDR2 is YNNKEL (reference sequence). The V segment lost 5 bases and the J segment 3 bases; nucleotides outside the gene matches: 6. This CDR3 is built from 16 residues. The CDR3 DNA sequence: TGTGCCAGCAGCACACAGACAGGGGTTGGGGCCAACGTCCTGACTTTC. This gives the protein CASSTQTGVGANVLTF.

The rearrangement uses TRBV11-3 and TRBJ1-3, with D unclear. V lost 2 bases to trimming and J lost 4 bases, with 21 bases between them. Germline CDR1 is SGHNT and CDR2 is YENEEA. The CDR3 covers 18 residues. The DNA of the CDR3 is TGTGCCAGCAGCTTAAGCGGAATTGAAATTGGGAGCGGAAACACCATATATTTT. Residues: CASSLSGIEIGSGNTIYF. The full variable domain, its missing parts supplied by reference TRBV11-3 and TRBJ1-3, is EAGVVQSPRYKIIEKKQPVAFWCNPISGHNTLYWYLQNLGQGPELLIRYENEEAVDDSQLPKDRFSAERLKGVDSTLKIQPAELGDSAVYLCASSLSGIEIGSGNTIYFGEGSWLTVV.

This clone was found a few times. The chain employs TRBV5-8 and TRBJ1-2; a weak D match, TRBD1 (5 bases). Germline assignment: CDR1 SGHTS and CDR2 YDEGEE. Between the trimmed V and J ends, which lost 1 base and 3 bases, there was a span of 10 bases. The CDR3 has 14 amino acids. The CDR3 is CASSLRGIDYGYTF. The CDR3 region has the DNA TGTGCCAGCAGCTTGAGGGGAATCGACTATGGCTACACCTTC.

This chain uses TRBV7-2 with TRBJ2-5; D perhaps matches TRBD2 (6 bases). Per the germline V gene, CDR1 is SGHTA and CDR2 is FQGNSA. V was cut by 8 bases and J by 5 bases, with 15 bases left in between. The CDR3 is 13 amino acids. CDR3 loop: CASGRRVKETQYF. As DNA, the CDR3 is TGTGCCAGCGGAAGGAGGGTCAAGGAGACCCAGTACTTC.

The gene calls are TRBV6-5 and TRBJ2-1, with 9 nucleotides matching TRBD2. Trimming removed 6 bases from V and 4 bases from J; junction bases left unmatched: 7. The CDR3 has 15 amino acids. Germline lookup yields CDR1 MNHEY and CDR2 SVGAGI. CDR3 nucleotides: TGTGCCAGCAGAGGGACTAGCCAAGAATACAATGAGCAGTTCTTC. Its translation: CASRGTSQEYNEQFF.

This clone was counted once. The rearrangement joins TRBV7-9 to TRBJ2-5, with 8 positions matching TRBD2. Losses at the gene ends were 5 bases for V and 2 bases for J; bases not matched to a gene: 4. The CDR3 sequence is 14 residues long. Germline CDR1 is SEHNR and CDR2 is FQNEAQ (reference sequence). The CDR3 protein is CASSITSGQETQYF. The CDR3 region has the DNA TGTGCCAGCAGCATAACTAGCGGACAAGAGACCCAGTACTTC.

The chain combines TRBV12-3 or TRBV12-4 with TRBJ1-5; D gene unclear. V dropped 3 bases and J dropped 0 bases, with 3 bases sitting between them. The CDR3 covers 13 residues. Here the CDR3 DNA reads TGTGCCAGCAGTTTCTATAGCAATCAGCCCCAGCATTTT. Protein sequence: CASSFYSNQPQHF.

This clone was recorded only once. This rearrangement joins TRBV7-3 to TRBJ2-1; TRBD2 aligns across 7 bases. The CDR3 covers 15 residues. Trimming took 4 bases from V and 3 from J; bases not matched to a gene: 6. CDR1 and CDR2 from the germline V gene are SGHTA and FQGTGA. The CDR3 nucleotides read TGTGCCAGCAGCTCCTCCGCGGGAGTCTACAATGAGCAGTTCTTC. Translated, it gives CASSSSAGVYNEQFF.

This chain connects TRBV30 to TRBJ2-7; no reliable D call. V lost 0 bases and J 9 bases, leaving 9 bases between the germline ends. Germline CDR1 is GTSNPN and CDR2 is SVGIG (reference sequence). CDR3 length equals 11 residues. The CDR3 DNA reads as TGTGCCTGGAGTGTTCTACAGATGCAGTACTTC. Translated, it gives CAWSVLQMQYF.

The rearrangement links TRBV5-4 to TRBJ1-2, with a tentative D call TRBD1 (6 bases). CDR3 length: 14 residues. Trimming took off 0 bases at V and 8 bases at J, with 14 bases between the two ends. Looked up from germline, CDR1 is SGHNT and CDR2 is YYREEE (reference sequence). CDR3 sequence reads: CASSLAGGGEGYTF. For the CDR3, the DNA is TGTGCCAGCAGCTTGGCAGGCGGGGGCGAAGGCTACACCTTC.

This chain uses TRBV5-1 with TRBJ2-1, with a possible D match to TRBD1 (5 bases). This CDR3 has 15 residues. CDR1 SGHRS and CDR2 YFSETQ come from the germline V gene. V gave up 0 bases and J gave up 5 bases, with 12 bases separating them. CDR3 nucleotide sequence: TGCGCCAGCAGCTTGGTCCAGGGCCGAAACAATGAGCAGTTCTTC. This translates into CASSLVQGRNNEQFF.

This chain uses TRBV27 with TRBJ1-2; 7 bases agree with TRBD1. Germline V gives CDR1 MNHEY, CDR2 SMNVEV (reference sequence). The CDR3 contains 13 residues. The V segment lost 2 bases and the J segment 7 bases; nucleotides outside the gene matches: 4. Here the CDR3 reads CASSLVQGSGYTF. Here the CDR3 DNA reads TGTGCCAGCAGTTTAGTACAGGGGAGTGGCTACACCTTC.

This chain's CDR3 is CASRRDRPISYGYTF. CDR3 nucleotides: TGTGCCAGCAGAAGGGACAGGCCCATTAGCTATGGCTACACCTTC. The J gene is TRBJ1-2, the V gene TRBV2; 8 bases line up with TRBD1. V was clipped by 6 bases and J by 4 bases; unmatched bases: 10. The length of the CDR3 is 15 residues. Germline V gives CDR1 SNHLY, CDR2 FYNNEI.

This chain links TRBV7-2 with TRBJ2-5; TRBD2 aligns across 9 bases. The CDR3 extends over 16 amino acids. Germline CDR1 SGHTA, CDR2 FQGNSA. V gave up 6 bases and J gave up 5 bases; unmatched junction bases: 13. The CDR3 nucleotides read TGTGCCAGCAGGCTAACCGGGACTAGCAGAGGGGAGACCCAGTACTTC. The encoded protein is CASRLTGTSRGETQYF. The full variable domain, rest sourced from reference TRBV7-2 and TRBJ2-5, is GAGVSQSPSNKVTEKGKDVELRCDPISGHTALYWYRQSLGQGLEFLIYFQGNSAPDKSGLPSDRFSAERTGGSVSTLTIQRTQQEDSAVYLCASRLTGTSRGETQYFGPGTRLLVL.

This chain joins TRBV5-1 and TRBJ2-2; 9 bases align to TRBD1. The trim removed 0 bases at V and 5 bases at J, leaving 2 bases unmatched. The CDR3 contains 15 residues. In germline, CDR1 is SGHRS, CDR2 YFSETQ. CDR3 DNA: TGCGCCAGCAGCTTGGAGACAGGGGGTACCGGGGAGCTGTTTTTT. This translates into CASSLETGGTGELFF.